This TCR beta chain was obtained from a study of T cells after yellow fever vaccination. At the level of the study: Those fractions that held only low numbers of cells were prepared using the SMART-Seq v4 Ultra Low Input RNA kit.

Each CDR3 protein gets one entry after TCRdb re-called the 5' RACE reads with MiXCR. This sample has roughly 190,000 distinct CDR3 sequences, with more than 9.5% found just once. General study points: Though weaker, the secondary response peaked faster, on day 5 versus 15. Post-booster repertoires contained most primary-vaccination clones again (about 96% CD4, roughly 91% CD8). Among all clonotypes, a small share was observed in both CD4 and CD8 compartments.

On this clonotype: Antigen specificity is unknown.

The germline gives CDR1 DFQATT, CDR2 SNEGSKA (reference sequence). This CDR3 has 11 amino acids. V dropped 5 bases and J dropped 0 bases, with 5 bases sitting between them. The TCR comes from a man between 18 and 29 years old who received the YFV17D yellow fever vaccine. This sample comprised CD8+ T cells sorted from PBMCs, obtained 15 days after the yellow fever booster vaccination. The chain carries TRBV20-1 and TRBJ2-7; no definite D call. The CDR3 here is CSARFSYEQYF. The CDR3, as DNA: TGCAGTGCTCGGTTCTCCTACGAGCAGTACTTC.